A selection of T cell receptor beta chains follows, all from one sample in a study of a mutant IDH1 vaccine in newly diagnosed glioma. Their cognate antigens are unknown. Data came from immunoSEQ multiplex PCR; TCRdb stores just in-frame clones and leaves some out. The sample consists of about 94,000 clones, over 85% of them appearing once. The specimen comprised PBMCs, sampled from a glioma patient whose treatment included an IDH1 peptide vaccine. These receptors came from a woman between 50 and 59 years old with glioma. Both conserved end residues are part of each CDR3. D genes are given only for firm matches. Part of the rows lack a size; the others show once, few, many or a class for expanded clones.

>-|TRBJ1-5|-|TRBV27
CASSPQNGGNQPQHF
TGTGCCAGCAGTCCGCAAAACGGGGGCAATCAGCCCCAGCATTTT
>-|TRBJ2-5|-|TRBV6-5
CASSYSPSGRETQYF
TGTGCCAGCAGTTACTCACCCTCAGGGAGGGAGACCCAGTACTTC
>TRBD1|TRBJ1-2|-|TRBV2
CASRTQGSTYGYTF
TGTGCCAGCAGAACACAGGGGTCTACTTATGGCTACACCTTC
>TRBD2|TRBJ2-3|-|TRBV6-5
CASSWVASGSTDTQYF
TGTGCCAGCAGTTGGGTGGCTAGCGGAAGCACAGATACGCAGTATTTT
>-|TRBJ2-2|-|TRBV10-3
CAGGPSNTGELFF
TGTGCCGGCGGACCGTCGAACACCGGGGAGCTGTTTTTT
>-|TRBJ2-3|-|TRBV6-5
CASSSDFTDTQYF
TGTGCCAGCAGTTCGGACTTCACAGATACGCAGTATTTT
>TRBD2|TRBJ2-7|-|TRBV28
CASTGTSGTYEQYF
TGTGCCAGTACGGGGACTAGCGGGACCTACGAGCAGTACTTC
>TRBD1|TRBJ1-6|-|TRBV6-5
CASSFTGQAYSPLHF
TGTGCCAGCAGTTTTACCGGACAGGCTTATTCACCCCTCCACTTT
>TRBD1|TRBJ1-1|once|TRBV10-3
CAISSTGTGDTEAFF
TGTGCCATCAGTTCCACCGGGACAGGTGACACTGAAGCTTTCTTT
>-|TRBJ2-7|once|TRBV5-4
CASSLSLNEQYF
TGTGCCAGCAGCTTGTCTTTGAACGAGCAGTACTTC
>-|TRBJ2-3|-|TRBV7-3
CASSQGGTFTDTQYF
TGTGCCAGCAGCCAAGGGGGGACCTTCACAGATACGCAGTATTTT
>TRBD1|TRBJ2-2|-|TRBV28
CASRSQGVKLFF
TGTGCCAGCAGATCCCAGGGGGTTAAGCTGTTTTTT
>TRBD1|TRBJ2-2|-|TRBV19
CATGDRGRGGELFF
TGTGCCACCGGGGACAGGGGGCGCGGCGGGGAGCTGTTTTTT
>TRBD2|TRBJ2-1|-|TRBV14
CASSFRTSGRGDEQFF
TGTGCCAGCAGCTTCCGGACTAGCGGGAGGGGGGATGAGCAGTTCTTC
>-|TRBJ2-7|once|TRBV29-1
CSVSGGLYEQYF
TGCAGCGTTTCCGGCGGACTCTACGAGCAGTACTTC
>-|TRBJ1-2|-|TRBV27
CASGVTRQGYTF
TGTGCCAGCGGGGTAACGCGGCAGGGCTACACCTTC
>TRBD1|TRBJ1-2|-|TRBV28
CASSLGDRTAGYTF
TGTGCCAGCAGTTTAGGGGACAGGACCGCCGGCTACACCTTC
>TRBD1|TRBJ1-1|-|TRBV4-2
CASSPPTGPTEAFF
TGTGCCAGCAGCCCTCCGACAGGGCCCACTGAAGCTTTCTTT
>-|TRBJ1-6|-|TRBV4-1
CASSQVGAISPLHF
TGCGCCAGCAGCCAGGTCGGGGCCATCTCACCCCTCCACTTT
>-|TRBJ2-1|-|TRBV5-1
CASSLPSRYEQFF
TGCGCCAGCAGCTTGCCCAGCCGGTATGAGCAGTTCTTC
>-|TRBJ1-1|-|TRBV4-1
CASSQAPGAEAFF
TGCGCCAGCAGCCAAGCCCCTGGGGCTGAAGCTTTCTTT
>TRBD2|TRBJ2-5|-|TRBV9
CASSEKLAAWETQYF
TGTGCCAGCAGCGAGAAACTAGCGGCCTGGGAGACCCAGTACTTC
>-|TRBJ2-1|-|TRBV9
CASSSGAEPYNEQFF
TGTGCCAGCAGCTCCGGGGCCGAGCCCTACAATGAGCAGTTCTTC
>TRBD2|TRBJ2-7|once|TRBV11-3
CASSRRTSGDLEEQYF
TGTGCCAGCAGCCGTCGAACTAGCGGGGACCTGGAAGAGCAGTACTTC
>-|TRBJ1-2|few|TRBV15
CATSLVHSPRHTF
TGTGCCACCAGCTTGGTCCACAGTCCGAGGCACACCTTC
>-|TRBJ1-5|-|TRBV4-1
CASSQGPPPNQPQHF
TGCGCCAGCAGCCAAGGACCTCCCCCCAATCAGCCCCAGCATTTT
>-|TRBJ1-2|-|TRBV20-1
CSARGAGYTF
TGCAGTGCTAGAGGGGCTGGCTACACCTTC
>-|TRBJ2-7|-|TRBV28
CASSSGAGYAYEQYF
TGTGCCAGCAGCTCCGGGGCAGGGTACGCCTACGAGCAGTACTTC
>-|TRBJ2-3|-|TRBV7-9
CASSGNKYTDTQYF
TGTGCCAGCAGCGGCAACAAATATACAGATACGCAGTATTTT
>-|TRBJ1-2|few|TRBV18
CASSPPGDRAGYTF
TGTGCCAGCTCACCACCGGGAGATAGGGCGGGCTACACCTTC
>-|TRBJ2-2|-|TRBV9
CASSARNTGELFF
TGTGCCAGCAGCGCACGAAACACCGGGGAGCTGTTTTTT
>TRBD1|TRBJ1-5|few|TRBV6-5
CASSGTGGWHQPQHF
TGTGCCAGCAGTGGGACAGGGGGCTGGCATCAGCCCCAGCATTTT
>-|TRBJ1-2|few|TRBV20-1
CSETNNYGYTF
TGCAGTGAAACAAATAACTATGGCTACACCTTC
>TRBD2|TRBJ2-3|-|TRBV10-2
CASSKSQAGGPAQYF
TGCGCCAGCAGTAAATCACAAGCGGGAGGGCCTGCGCAGTATTTT
>-|TRBJ1-4|-|TRBV6-6
CASSSLRGATNEKLFF
TGTGCCAGCAGTTCCTTACGGGGAGCAACTAATGAAAAACTGTTTTTT
>-|TRBJ2-2|-|TRBV7-3
CASSSRGNTGELFF
TGTGCCAGCAGCTCCCGGGGAAACACCGGGGAGCTGTTTTTT
>-|TRBJ2-3|-|TRBV27
CASSLRKRGTDTQYF
TGTGCCAGCAGTTTAAGGAAGAGGGGCACAGATACGCAGTATTTT
>-|TRBJ2-2|-|TRBV7-9
CASSYTGLAGELFF
TGTGCCAGCAGCTATACAGGGTTGGCCGGGGAGCTGTTTTTT
>-|TRBJ2-5|-|TRBV5-6
CASSRQASQETQYF
TGTGCCAGCAGCCGACAGGCGTCCCAAGAGACCCAGTACTTC
>TRBD2|TRBJ2-3|-|TRBV28
CASSSPRIAGGITDTQYF
TGTGCCAGCAGTTCCCCACGGATAGCGGGAGGGATCACAGATACGCAGTATTTT
>-|TRBJ1-5|once|TRBV10-1
CASIHAPRQPQHF
TGCGCCAGCATCCATGCCCCCAGGCAGCCCCAGCATTTT
>-|TRBJ1-1|-|TRBV9
CASSPNPNTEAFF
TGTGCCAGCAGCCCTAACCCAAACACTGAAGCTTTCTTT
>-|TRBJ2-2|-|TRBV6-5
CASTEGQLTGELFF
TGTGCCAGCACTGAGGGGCAGCTCACCGGGGAGCTGTTTTTT
>-|TRBJ1-4|-|TRBV30
CAWSVFVEKLFF
TGTGCCTGGAGTGTTTTTGTCGAAAAACTGTTTTTT
>-|TRBJ2-1|-|TRBV4-1
CASSHSGDYNEQFF
TGCGCCAGCAGCCACTCCGGGGACTACAATGAGCAGTTCTTC
>-|TRBJ2-7|-|TRBV27
CASSPSSGTHSYEQYF
TGTGCCAGCAGTCCATCTTCCGGGACACATTCCTACGAGCAGTACTTC
>-|TRBJ2-7|-|TRBV27
CASSPRVNEQYF
TGTGCCAGCAGTCCCCGAGTAAACGAGCAGTACTTC
>-|TRBJ2-5|-|TRBV10-2
CASSEGFTQYF
TGCGCCAGCAGTGAGGGGTTCACCCAGTACTTC
>TRBD2|TRBJ2-7|-|TRBV4-2
CASSQGAGASEQYF
TGTGCCAGCAGCCAAGGAGCGGGAGCAAGCGAGCAGTACTTC